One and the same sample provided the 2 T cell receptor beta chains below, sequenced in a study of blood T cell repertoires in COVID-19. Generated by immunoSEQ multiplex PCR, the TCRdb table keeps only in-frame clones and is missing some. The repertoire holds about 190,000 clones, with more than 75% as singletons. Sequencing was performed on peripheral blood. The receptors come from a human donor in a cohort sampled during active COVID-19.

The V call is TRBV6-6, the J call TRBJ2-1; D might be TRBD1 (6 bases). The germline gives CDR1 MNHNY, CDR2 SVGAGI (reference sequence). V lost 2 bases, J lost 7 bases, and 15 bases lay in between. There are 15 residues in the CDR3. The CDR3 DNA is TGTGCCAGCAGTTACGGGTGGACAGAGGTGAATGAGCAGTTCTTC. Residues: CASSYGWTEVNEQFF.

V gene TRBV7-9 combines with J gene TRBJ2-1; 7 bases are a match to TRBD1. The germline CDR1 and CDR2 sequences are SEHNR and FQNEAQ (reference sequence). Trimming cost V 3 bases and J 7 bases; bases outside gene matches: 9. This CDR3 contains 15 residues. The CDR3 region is CASSFPTGLGNEQFF. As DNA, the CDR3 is TGTGCCAGCAGCTTTCCGACAGGGTTAGGTAATGAGCAGTTCTTC.